The next 31 T cell receptor beta chains were all read from a single sample in a study of CD8 T cells in Susac syndrome. RNA was extracted with the RNeasy kit, and a quantity of roughly 0.5 to 1 ug was reverse transcribed using random hexamers. In TCRdb, the immunoSEQ multiplex PCR reads were re-called with MiXCR into one record per CDR3 protein. The sample shows about 190,000 distinct CDR3 sequences, roughly 95% of them seen only once. Material: CD4+ T cells from PBMCs. Source of these receptors: a human donor in good health.

The chain uses TRBV29-1 and TRBJ1-1; TRBD1 aligns across 7 bases. The CDR3 loop spans 14 amino acids. Germline-derived CDR1 and CDR2 are SQVTM and ANQGSEA. After removal of 4 bases from V and 4 bases from J, the junction contained 9 bases not matched to a gene. As DNA, the CDR3 is TGCAGCGTTGCTGAAGGGGGCGCGGGCACTGAAGCTTTCTTT. Its translation is CSVAEGGAGTEAFF.

The chain is built from TRBV20-1 and TRBJ2-1; no clear D gene. The germline V gene encodes CDR1 DFQATT and CDR2 SNEGSKA (reference sequence). CDR3 length equals 13 residues. Trimming shortened V by 6 bases and J by 9 bases, and 18 bases separated the two germline ends. The CDR3 here is CSAVRNVNAEQFF. Here the CDR3 DNA reads TGCAGTGCGGTGAGGAACGTAAATGCTGAGCAGTTCTTC.

V is TRBV30 and J is TRBJ1-2; D is unclear. Trimming shortened V by 1 base and J by 7 bases, and 10 bases separated the two germline ends. The length of the CDR3 is 12 residues. CDR1 and CDR2 (germline): GTSNPN, SVGIG (reference sequence). The CDR3 here is CAWSGVPGGYTF. CDR3 in DNA: TGTGCCTGGAGTGGAGTACCTGGTGGCTACACCTTC.

The chain has TRBV3-1 and TRBJ2-7; no reliable D call. The V end was cut by 2 bases, the J end by 4 bases, with 6 bases between. The length of the CDR3 is 12 residues. CDR1 is LGHDT and CDR2 is YNNKEL in the germline V gene (reference sequence). CDR3 sequence reads: CASSQLSYEQYF. Written as DNA, the CDR3 is TGTGCCAGCAGCCAACTGTCGTACGAGCAGTACTTC.

The table lists this clonotype with a count of one. The genes are TRBV29-1 and TRBJ2-3; no reliable D call. The CDR3 covers 13 residues. Looked up from germline, CDR1 is SQVTM and CDR2 is ANQGSEA. Trimming pared 7 bases from V and 3 bases from J, leaving 14 bases between. The CDR3 DNA reads as TGCAGCGGTGACCTTAGTCTGACAGATACGCAGTATTTT. It is translated as CSGDLSLTDTQYF.

CDR3 sequence reads: CSASRTVNTEAFF. The CDR3 DNA reads TGCAGTGCTAGCCGGACGGTGAACACTGAAGCTTTCTTT. The chain recombines TRBV20-1 with TRBJ1-1; D is unresolved. The CDR3 is 13 amino acids. Trimming stripped 3 bases from V and 0 bases from J, with 8 bases between. Germline loops: CDR1 DFQATT, CDR2 SNEGSKA (reference sequence).

The chain recombines TRBV27 with TRBJ2-1, with D unclear. V was shortened by 8 bases and J by 6 bases, with 14 bases between the two germline ends. Germline V gene lookup returns CDR1 MNHEY and CDR2 SMNVEV (reference sequence). The CDR3 is made up of 13 amino acids. The CDR3 DNA sequence: TGTGCCAGCGGCAGATTAGTTGTCAATGAGCAGTTCTTC. Residues: CASGRLVVNEQFF.

V and J are TRBV5-1 and TRBJ2-5; weak D call: TRBD1 (6 bases). The CDR3 runs 13 residues. Looked up from germline, CDR1 is SGHRS and CDR2 is YFSETQ. V lost 4 bases to trimming and J lost 5 bases, with 12 bases between them. The CDR3 loop is CASSGTGFETQYF. CDR3 in DNA: TGCGCCAGCAGCGGCACAGGGTTTGAGACCCAGTACTTC.

The rearrangement uses TRBV20-1 and TRBJ2-1, with D hard to call. The CDR3 covers 16 residues. The germline CDR1 and CDR2 sequences are DFQATT and SNEGSKA (reference sequence). Trimming left V 5 bases short and J 4 bases short, with 21 bases between. The chain's CDR3 is CSAPIRRGLSYNEQFF. The CDR3 coding sequence is TGCAGTGCTCCCATCCGTCGTGGGCTTAGTTACAATGAGCAGTTCTTC.

This clonotype appeared a single time. This chain joins TRBV20-1 and TRBJ1-1; TRBD1 matches 9 bases. Germline lookup yields CDR1 DFQATT and CDR2 SNEGSKA (reference sequence). The CDR3 spans 13 residues. The V gene end was trimmed by 5 bases and the J gene end by 4 bases; junction bases not matched to a gene: 5. As DNA, the CDR3 is TGCAGTGCTCACAGGGGGCTTGGCACTGAAGCTTTCTTT. Encoded protein: CSAHRGLGTEAFF.

In DNA, the CDR3 is TGTGCCAGCAGCCCCGGGACAGGGGGCCGAGCTTTCTTT. Amino acid sequence: CASSPGTGGRAFF. The chain joins TRBV7-3 to TRBJ1-1, with 12 bases matching TRBD1. The V and J ends lost 5 bases and 10 bases, in that order; junction bases with no gene match: 5. In germline, CDR1 is SGHTA, CDR2 FQGTGA. The CDR3 runs to 13 residues.

This chain joins TRBV29-1 and TRBJ2-1; D not resolved. The length of the CDR3 is 13 residues. Germline V gene data show CDR1 as SQVTM and CDR2 as ANQGSEA. V was shortened by 5 bases and J by 3 bases, with 11 bases between the two germline ends. The DNA of the CDR3 is TGCAGCGTTATTGGGTCCTACTACAATGAGCAGTTCTTC. Translated: CSVIGSYYNEQFF.

The chain employs TRBV24-1 and TRBJ2-2; unclear D gene. The CDR3 has 12 amino acids. V was trimmed by 1 base and J by 4 bases, leaving 0 bases between them. In germline, CDR1 is KGHDR, CDR2 SFDVKD. The CDR3 nucleotides read TGTGCCACCAGTGATTTCACCGGGGAGCTGTTTTTT. This sequence encodes CATSDFTGELFF.

The chain is built from TRBV15 and TRBJ2-7, with D hard to call. Germline loops: CDR1 LNHNV, CDR2 YYDKDF (reference sequence). CDR3 length: 13 amino acids. The V and J ends lost 6 bases and 3 bases respectively, with 12 bases between them. The CDR3 nucleotides read TGTGCCACCAGTCGTGACCGTTACTACGAGCAGTACTTC. Its protein product is CATSRDRYYEQYF.

This clonotype was detected only once. V is TRBV18 and J is TRBJ2-6; D unclear. CDR1 KGHSH and CDR2 LQKENI come from the germline V gene. The CDR3 contains 17 residues. V was trimmed by 0 bases and J by 3 bases, leaving 12 bases between them. In DNA form, the CDR3 reads TGTGCCAGCTCACCACCGCGTCAGCTAGATGGGGCCAACGTCCTGACTTTC. Translated: CASSPPRQLDGANVLTF.

This clonotype has only a few counts. The chain employs TRBV9 and TRBJ2-2; D is unresolved. CDR3 length equals 13 residues. V lost 0 bases and J 5 bases, leaving 5 bases between the germline ends. Germline lookup yields CDR1 SGDLS and CDR2 YYNGEE. CDR3 sequence reads: CASSVGATGELFF. CDR3 DNA sequence: TGTGCCAGCAGCGTAGGGGCTACCGGGGAGCTGTTTTTT.

The chain couples TRBV18 to TRBJ1-1; D gene ambiguous. V was pared by 0 bases and J by 0 bases, with 14 bases between. Germline V gene sequence: CDR1 KGHSH, CDR2 LQKENI. This CDR3 has 17 amino acids. The CDR3 DNA sequence: TGTGCCAGCTCACCACCTCTTCGGCCTGCTCTGAACACTGAAGCTTTCTTT. This sequence encodes CASSPPLRPALNTEAFF.

The chain joins TRBV9 to TRBJ2-2; 9 bases match TRBD2. Trimming cost V 3 bases and J 4 bases; bases outside gene matches: 7. The germline gives CDR1 SGDLS, CDR2 YYNGEE. This CDR3 is built from 16 residues. The CDR3 sequence is CASSAGTSLGTGELFF. CDR3 DNA: TGTGCCAGCAGCGCCGGGACTAGCCTCGGCACCGGGGAGCTGTTTTTT.

This clonotype came up once. This chain connects TRBV6-5 to TRBJ2-7; TRBD1 matches 10 bases. Trimming cost V 1 base and J 4 bases; bases outside gene matches: 10. The CDR3 loop spans 17 amino acids. Germline-derived CDR1 and CDR2 are MNHEY and SVGAGI. The CDR3 DNA is TGTGCCAGCAGTTACTTGGCTGGGACAGGGGATCTATACGAGCAGTACGTC. This sequence encodes CASSYLAGTGDLYEQYV.

The V call is TRBV13, the J call TRBJ2-7; TRBD1 matches at 7 bases. There are 13 residues in the CDR3. V dropped 5 bases and J dropped 3; count of bases not matched to a gene: 4. Germline V lookup: CDR1 PRHDT, CDR2 FYEKMQ (reference sequence). CDR3 sequence reads: CASSQGGGYEQYF. The CDR3 nucleotides are TGTGCCAGCAGCCAAGGGGGCGGCTACGAGCAGTACTTC.

The chain combines TRBV27 with TRBJ1-5; D is uncertain. The germline CDR1 and CDR2 sequences are MNHEY and SMNVEV (reference sequence). This CDR3 has 13 residues. Trimming pared 3 bases from V and 12 bases from J, leaving 15 bases between. This CDR3 is CASSFLAAGIQHF. CDR3 nucleotide sequence: TGTGCCAGCAGTTTTCTGGCAGCCGGGATCCAGCATTTT.

V usage is TRBV20-1 and J usage is TRBJ2-5, with 7 bases fitting TRBD1. CDR3 length: 14 residues. CDR1 DFQATT and CDR2 SNEGSKA come from the germline V gene (reference sequence). J gave up 8 bases and V 6 bases, and 15 bases lay outside the gene matches. As DNA, the CDR3 is TGCAGTGCCGAGGGGGTGCCTAGACAGGGTACCCAGTACTTC. This translates into CSAEGVPRQGTQYF.

J is TRBJ2-1 and V is TRBV4-1, with D possibly matching TRBD2 (5 bases). The CDR3 runs to 17 residues. From germline, CDR1 is MGHRA and CDR2 YSYEKL. Trimming cost V 4 bases and J 2 bases, with 18 bases left between them. The CDR3 DNA sequence: TGCGCCAGCAGCCGGGAGCCGACTGTCCCGACCTACAATGAGCAGTTCTTC. Its protein is CASSREPTVPTYNEQFF.

V and J are TRBV3-1 and TRBJ2-3; D is ambiguous. Germline assignment: CDR1 LGHDT and CDR2 YNNKEL (reference sequence). V lost 0 bases and J 2 bases, leaving 12 bases between the germline ends. This CDR3 contains 16 residues. CDR3 bases: TGTGCCAGCAGCCAAGAACTTTCACAGCCCACAGATACGCAGTATTTT. It codes for CASSQELSQPTDTQYF.

The genes are TRBV9 and TRBJ2-7, with a tentative D call TRBD1 (6 bases). Germline V gene lookup returns CDR1 SGDLS and CDR2 YYNGEE. The V and J ends lost 0 bases and 3 bases respectively, with 13 bases between them. This CDR3 has 15 amino acids. This CDR3 is CASSVEQGWSYEQYF. CDR3 DNA: TGTGCCAGCAGCGTAGAACAGGGTTGGAGCTACGAGCAGTACTTC.

The V gene is TRBV27, the J gene TRBJ1-5; D may be TRBD1 (6 bases). Germline V lookup: CDR1 MNHEY, CDR2 SMNVEV (reference sequence). The CDR3 sequence is 15 residues long. Trimming pared 6 bases from V and 0 bases from J, leaving 12 bases between. The CDR3 sequence: CASRPDRLSNQPQHF. CDR3 DNA sequence: TGTGCCAGCAGACCTGACAGGCTTAGCAATCAGCCCCAGCATTTT.

This chain links TRBV5-1 with TRBJ2-4, with 10 bases matching TRBD2. The J segment lost 0 bases and the V segment lost 4 bases, leaving 7 bases of the junction unmatched. This CDR3 comprises 17 residues. Germline lookup yields CDR1 SGHRS and CDR2 YFSETQ. The CDR3 DNA follows: TGCGCCAGCAGCAATATTTTAGCGGGAGGAGCCAAAAACATTCAGTACTTC. The encoded protein is CASSNILAGGAKNIQYF.

CDR3 in amino acids: CASRGTRGNEQYV. In DNA form, the CDR3 reads TGTGCCAGCAGAGGGACTAGGGGGAACGAGCAGTACGTC. The chain combines TRBV6-1 with TRBJ2-7; 8 nucleotides line up with TRBD2. This CDR3 has 13 residues. The germline V gene has CDR1 MNHNS and CDR2 SASEGT. Germline trimming cut 6 bases from V and 5 bases from J; bases unmatched to any gene: 6.

The chain employs TRBV3-1 and TRBJ2-1, with unresolved D. This CDR3 region has 16 residues. Trimming took 6 bases from V and 0 from J, leaving 15 bases between them. The germline CDR1 and CDR2 sequences are LGHDT and YNNKEL (reference sequence). The CDR3 reads CASRGGRPSSYNEQFF. The CDR3, as DNA: TGTGCCAGCAGGGGCGGCCGGCCCAGCTCCTACAATGAGCAGTTCTTC.

The CDR3 DNA reads as TGTGCCAGCAGCGGACTAACTAACTATGGCTACACCTTC. This encodes CASSGLTNYGYTF. V usage is TRBV5-6 and J usage is TRBJ1-2; D unclear. Germline CDR1 reads SGHDT; CDR2 reads YYEEEE. V was pared by 4 bases and J by 0 bases, with 7 bases between. The CDR3 sequence is 13 residues long.

This clonotype was detected a few times. V and J are TRBV20-1 and TRBJ1-4; D uncertain. Germline V gene sequence: CDR1 DFQATT, CDR2 SNEGSKA (reference sequence). This CDR3 is built from 10 residues. Trimming stripped 3 bases from V and 4 bases from J, with 0 bases between. The CDR3 DNA follows: TGCAGTGCTAGTAATGAAAAACTGTTTTTT. This codes for CSASNEKLFF.